The TCR beta chain under discussion was sequenced for a study of a mutant IDH1 vaccine in newly diagnosed glioma. Using immunoSEQ multiplex PCR, the repertoire was profiled, and TCRdb retains in-frame clones only, with some absent. The sample yields fewer than 90,000 clones, approximately 81% seen once. V was pared by 6 bases and J by 12 bases, with 26 bases between. Germline CDR1 and CDR2: PRHDT and FYEKMQ (reference sequence). The CDR3 extends over 15 amino acids. Documented time point: week 35, safety follow-up. Vaccination used 300 ug of mutant IDH1 20-mer peptide per dose, with topical imiquimod. This clone was counted once. Its antigen remains unidentified. Study-wide results and limits: Whatever changes occurred in top peripheral T cell clonotypes seemed unrelated to pseudoprogression.

The chain is built from TRBV13 and TRBJ1-1; no firm D call. The sample consisted of PBMCs, taken from a glioma patient whose treatment included an IDH1 peptide vaccine. The TCR was taken from a man between 18 and 35 years old with glioma. DNA for the CDR3: TGTGCCAGCAGTCCCTTTGAGAGGATTAGGTATCTCTCTTTCTTT. Amino acid sequence: CASSPFERIRYLSFF.